These T cell receptor beta chains were read from a single sample in a study of human T cells and chemical hapten exposure. TCRdb re-derived calls from the RACE reads in MiXCR, one entry per CDR3 protein. The sample shows approximately 91,000 distinct CDR3 sequences, around a tenth of them seen only once. The input for sequencing was whole blood, taken in connection with sensitization to the hapten diphenylcyclopropenone (DPC). These TCRs come from a man aged 18-30 years with alopecia areata. Some clones in this sample may be carry-over from other donors' samples. CDR3s include the opening cysteine and the closing phenylalanine or tryptophan. A D gene is named only where the DNA matches it firmly. Clone size is not always given. Where it is, it says once, few, many or a class for expanded clones.

clone_size | d_call | j_call | v_call | cdr3_nt | cdr3_aa
many | . | TRBJ1-6 | TRBV9 | TGTGCCAGCAGCGTAGAAACAGAGAATTCACCCCTCCACTTT | CASSVETENSPLHF
few | . | TRBJ2-1 | TRBV27 | TGTGCCAGCAGCCACTACCGGGACGGATACAATGAGCAGTTCTTC | CASSHYRDGYNEQFF
many | TRBD1 | TRBJ1-4 | TRBV12-5 | TGTGCTAGTGGTTTGAACCTGGGACAGCCTGAAAAACTGTTTTTT | CASGLNLGQPEKLFF
few | TRBD1 | TRBJ1-1 | TRBV7-2 | TGTGCCAGCAGCTTAATAGGGGGCGAGGGCACTGAAGCTTTCTTT | CASSLIGGEGTEAFF
many | TRBD2 | TRBJ2-1 | TRBV7-9 | TGTGCCAGCAGGGCTAGCGGTAACAATGAGCAGTTCTTC | CASRASGNNEQFF
few | . | TRBJ2-7 | TRBV4-3 | TGCGCCAGCAGCCAAGACAGAGGTTACGAGCAGTACTTC | CASSQDRGYEQYF
. | . | TRBJ1-4 | TRBV12-3/TRBV12-4 | TGTGCCAGCGGAACCCCGACAGGTCGAGAGGAAAAACTGTTTTTT | CASGTPTGREEKLFF
many | . | TRBJ1-2 | TRBV11-2 | TGTGCCAGCAACTCTAACAGGGTTAAGAGGCGCGATGGCTACACCTTC | CASNSNRVKRRDGYTF
. | . | TRBJ1-2 | TRBV18 | TGTGCCAGCTCACCATCTCAGGGGCGCTATGGCTACACCTTC | CASSPSQGRYGYTF
few | TRBD2 | TRBJ2-3 | TRBV5-1 | TGCGCCAGCAGCTTGGGAGAACTAGCGGGGGGCAAAGATACGCAGTATTTT | CASSLGELAGGKDTQYF
many | . | TRBJ2-2 | TRBV28 | TGTGCCAGCAGTTTGGGGTCTGCAGCAAACACCGGGGAGCTGTTTTTT | CASSLGSAANTGELFF
few | . | TRBJ2-4 | TRBV5-6 | TGTGCCAGCAGCCTTTGGACAGACGGCATTCAGTACTTC | CASSLWTDGIQYF
many | . | TRBJ2-4 | TRBV7-9 | TGTGCCAGCAGCGTTCACTACCTACGCGGAAACATTCAGTACTTC | CASSVHYLRGNIQYF
many | TRBD2 | TRBJ2-7 | TRBV11-2 | TGTGCCAGCAGCCAACCCCCCCTTTTAGCGGGGCCAACCTCCTACGAGCAGTACTTC | CASSQPPLLAGPTSYEQYF
few | . | TRBJ1-6 | TRBV7-3 | TGTGCCAGCAGCTTGCGGGGGCTGAGTGGTTCACCCCTCCACTTT | CASSLRGLSGSPLHF
. | TRBD1 | TRBJ1-2 | TRBV9 | TGTGTCAGCAGCCCCCGGGACAGAGAAGCCCTGAACCGCTACACCTTC | CVSSPRDREALNRYTF
many | . | TRBJ1-2 | TRBV20-1 | TGCAGTGCTAGAGTCCGGGACTATGGCTACACCTTC | CSARVRDYGYTF
. | . | TRBJ2-3 | TRBV19 | TGTGCCAGTAGCCGGAGGGCTAACACAGATACGCAGTATTTT | CASSRRANTDTQYF
. | . | TRBJ2-7 | TRBV4-3 | TGCGCCAGCAGCCAAGAGACGAGTTACGAGCAGTACTTC | CASSQETSYEQYF
few | TRBD1 | TRBJ2-3 | TRBV28 | TGTGCCAGCAGTCAAACAGGGGGTTACACAGATACGCAGTATTTT | CASSQTGGYTDTQYF
many | . | TRBJ2-4 | TRBV11-2 | TGTGCCAGCAGCTTGGGCGGACTGGGACGGCTAGCCAAAAACATTCAGTACTTC | CASSLGGLGRLAKNIQYF
. | . | TRBJ1-2 | TRBV20-1 | TGCAGTGCTAGAGTCCAGGGGCGCGGCTACACCTTC | CSARVQGRGYTF
few | TRBD1 | TRBJ1-2 | TRBV29-1 | TGCAGCGTCCGGGACAGGACATACACCTTC | CSVRDRTYTF
many | TRBD2 | TRBJ2-5 | TRBV6-2/TRBV6-3 | TGTGCCAGCAGTTACCGACTAGCCCGACGACAAGAGACCCAGTACTTC | CASSYRLARRQETQYF
many | . | TRBJ2-2 | TRBV7-3 | TGTGCCAGCAGCTTAACAAGCCAGCACATCGGGGAGCTGTTTTTT | CASSLTSQHIGELFF
many | TRBD1 | TRBJ1-1 | TRBV11-2 | TGTGCCAGCAGCTGGGAGCCGGGACAGGTGAACACTGAAGCTTTCTTT | CASSWEPGQVNTEAFF
. | . | TRBJ2-2 | TRBV7-8 | TGTGCCAGCAGCTTCCCGGGGGGCCGGGAGCTGTTTTTT | CASSFPGGRELFF
. | . | TRBJ1-1 | TRBV20-1 | TGCAGTGCGAGGGAGAACACTGAAGCTTTCTTT | CSARENTEAFF